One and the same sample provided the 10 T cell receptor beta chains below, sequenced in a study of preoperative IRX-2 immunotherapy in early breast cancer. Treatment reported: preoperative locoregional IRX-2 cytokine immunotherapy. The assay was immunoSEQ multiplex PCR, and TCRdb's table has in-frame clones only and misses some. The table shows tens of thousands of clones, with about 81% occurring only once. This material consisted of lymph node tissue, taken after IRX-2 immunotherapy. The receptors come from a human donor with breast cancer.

CDR3 amino acids: CASSLEAGMKTQYF. The CDR3 DNA sequence: TGCGCCAGCAGCTTGGAGGCGGGAATGAAGACCCAGTACTTC. This chain links TRBV5-1 with TRBJ2-5, with D possibly TRBD2 on 6 matching bases. The V end was cut by 0 bases, the J end by 6 bases, with 12 bases between. Germline-derived CDR1 and CDR2 are SGHRS and YFSETQ. The CDR3 length is 14 residues.

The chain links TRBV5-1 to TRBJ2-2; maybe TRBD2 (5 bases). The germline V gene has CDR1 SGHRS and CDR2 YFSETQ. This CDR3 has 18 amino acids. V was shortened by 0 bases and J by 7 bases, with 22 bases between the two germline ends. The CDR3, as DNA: TGCGCCAGCAGCTTGGATTTAGGAGCTCCGGGGAAAAACGGGGAGCTGTTTTTT. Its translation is CASSLDLGAPGKNGELFF.

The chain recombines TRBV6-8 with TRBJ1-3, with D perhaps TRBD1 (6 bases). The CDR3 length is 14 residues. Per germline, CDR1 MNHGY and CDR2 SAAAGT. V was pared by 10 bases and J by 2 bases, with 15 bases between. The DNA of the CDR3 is TGTGCCATCAGGACAGAGGGGGCTGGAAACACCATATATTTT. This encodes CAIRTEGAGNTIYF.

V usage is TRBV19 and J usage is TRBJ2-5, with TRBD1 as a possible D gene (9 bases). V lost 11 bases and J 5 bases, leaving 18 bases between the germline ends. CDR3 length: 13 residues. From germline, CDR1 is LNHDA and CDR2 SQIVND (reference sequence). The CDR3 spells CARGGQGTETQYF. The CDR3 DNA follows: TGTGCCCGGGGGGGACAGGGAACCGAGACCCAGTACTTC. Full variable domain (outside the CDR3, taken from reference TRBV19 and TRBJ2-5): DGGITQSPKYLFRKEGQNVTLSCEQNLNHDAMYWYRQDPGQGLRLIYYSQIVNDFQKGDIAEGYSVSREKKESFPLTVTSAQKNPTAFYLCARGGQGTETQYFGPGTRLLVL.

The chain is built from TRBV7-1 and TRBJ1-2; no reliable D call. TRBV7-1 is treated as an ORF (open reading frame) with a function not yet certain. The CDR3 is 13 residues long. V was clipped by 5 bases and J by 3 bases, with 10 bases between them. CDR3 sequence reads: CASSLRTDYGYTF. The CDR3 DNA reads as TGTGCCAGCAGCCTACGGACGGACTATGGCTACACCTTC.

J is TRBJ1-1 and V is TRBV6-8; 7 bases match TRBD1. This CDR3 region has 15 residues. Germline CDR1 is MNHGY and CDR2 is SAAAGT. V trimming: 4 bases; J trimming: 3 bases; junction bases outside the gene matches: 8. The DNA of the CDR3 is TGTGCCAGCAGTTCGGACAGGAGGGCGCACACTGAAGCTTTCTTT. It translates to CASSSDRRAHTEAFF.

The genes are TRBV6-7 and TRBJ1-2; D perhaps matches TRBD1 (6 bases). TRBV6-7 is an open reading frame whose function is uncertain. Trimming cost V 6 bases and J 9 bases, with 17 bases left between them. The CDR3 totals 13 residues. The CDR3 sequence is CASRNTGSLSYTF. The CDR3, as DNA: TGTGCCAGCAGGAACACAGGGTCCTTGAGCTACACCTTC.

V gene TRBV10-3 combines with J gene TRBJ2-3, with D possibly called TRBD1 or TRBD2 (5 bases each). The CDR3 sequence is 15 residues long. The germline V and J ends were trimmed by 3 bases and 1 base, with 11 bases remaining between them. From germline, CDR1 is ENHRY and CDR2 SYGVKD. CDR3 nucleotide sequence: TGTGCCATCAGTGAAGGAGGCAGGGGCACAGATACGCAGTATTTT. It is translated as CAISEGGRGTDTQYF.

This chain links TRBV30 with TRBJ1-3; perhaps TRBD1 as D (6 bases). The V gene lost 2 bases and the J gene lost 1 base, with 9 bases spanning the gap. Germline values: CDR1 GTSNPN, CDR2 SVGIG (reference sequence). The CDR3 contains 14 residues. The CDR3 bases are TGTGCCTGGAGTAGGGGGGGTTCTGGAAACACCATATATTTT. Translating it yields CAWSRGGSGNTIYF.

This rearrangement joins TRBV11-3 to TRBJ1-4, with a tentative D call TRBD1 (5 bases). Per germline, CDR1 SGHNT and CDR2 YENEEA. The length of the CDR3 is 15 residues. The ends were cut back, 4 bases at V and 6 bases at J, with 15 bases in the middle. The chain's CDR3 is CASSSVHGADEKLFF. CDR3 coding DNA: TGTGCCAGCAGCTCCGTCCACGGGGCCGATGAAAAACTGTTTTTT.